This section outlines one T cell receptor (beta chain) sequence together with its context. CDR3 size: 15 residues. Per germline, CDR1 SGHTA and CDR2 FQGTGA. Trimming shortened V by 5 bases and J by 1 base, and 12 bases separated the two germline ends. The record originates from a study of blood T cell repertoires in COVID-19. Across the study: Nucleic acid was either cDNA or gDNA, and it came from T cells, B-cell-depleted T cells, or PBMCs.

Authors' analysis steps: Reference gene primer amplification gave nucleated cell count estimates. Sequencing was performed with immunoSEQ multiplex PCR; in TCRdb, only in-frame clones are kept and a portion is missing. D and trimming were read from the DNA, whereas the V and J calls and clone size are those reported in that table. The table shows tens of thousands of clones, with 60% to 75% occurring only once. Sequencing input: peripheral blood. This TCR derives from a woman in her 70s with acute or convalescent COVID-19. The chain is built from TRBV7-3 and TRBJ2-1, with D possibly matching TRBD2 (6 bases). The CDR3 sequence is CASSLIRGSYNEQFF. CDR3 sequence (DNA): TGTGCCAGCAGCCTAATCCGGGGGTCCTACAATGAGCAGTTCTTC.